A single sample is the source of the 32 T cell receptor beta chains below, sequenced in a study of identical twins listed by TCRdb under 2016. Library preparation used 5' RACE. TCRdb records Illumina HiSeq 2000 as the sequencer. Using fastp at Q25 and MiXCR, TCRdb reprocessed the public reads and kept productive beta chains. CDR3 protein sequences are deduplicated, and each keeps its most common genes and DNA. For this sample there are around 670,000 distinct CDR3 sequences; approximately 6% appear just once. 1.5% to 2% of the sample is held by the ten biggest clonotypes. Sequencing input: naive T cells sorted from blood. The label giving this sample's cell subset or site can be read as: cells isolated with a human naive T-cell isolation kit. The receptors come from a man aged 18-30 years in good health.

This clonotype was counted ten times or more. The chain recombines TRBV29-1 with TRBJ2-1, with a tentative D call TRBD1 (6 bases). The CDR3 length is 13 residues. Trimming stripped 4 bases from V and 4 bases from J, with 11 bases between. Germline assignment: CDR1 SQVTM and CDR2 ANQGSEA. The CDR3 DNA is TGCAGCGTTGGGGACAAGAGGTACAATGAGCAGTTCTTC. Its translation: CSVGDKRYNEQFF.

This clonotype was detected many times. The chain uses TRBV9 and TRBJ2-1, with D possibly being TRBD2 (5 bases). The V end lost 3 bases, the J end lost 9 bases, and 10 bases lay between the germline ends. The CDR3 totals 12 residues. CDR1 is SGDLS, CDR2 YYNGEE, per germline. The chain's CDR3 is CASSGELGEQFF. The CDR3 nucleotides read TGTGCCAGCAGCGGGGAGTTGGGTGAGCAGTTCTTC.

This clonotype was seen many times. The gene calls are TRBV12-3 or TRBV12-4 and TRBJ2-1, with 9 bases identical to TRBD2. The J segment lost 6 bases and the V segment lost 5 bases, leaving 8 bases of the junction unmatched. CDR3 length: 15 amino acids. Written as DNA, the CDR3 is TGTGCCAGCAGTGGGGAGAGCGGGAGGATCAATGAGCAGTTCTTC. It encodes CASSGESGRINEQFF.

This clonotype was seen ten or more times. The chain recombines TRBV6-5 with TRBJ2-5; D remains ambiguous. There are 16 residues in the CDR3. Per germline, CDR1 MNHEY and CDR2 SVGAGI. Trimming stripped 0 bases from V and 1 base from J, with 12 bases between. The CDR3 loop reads CASSYSVEVTQETQYF. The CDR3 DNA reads TGTGCCAGCAGTTACTCGGTCGAGGTAACCCAAGAGACCCAGTACTTC.

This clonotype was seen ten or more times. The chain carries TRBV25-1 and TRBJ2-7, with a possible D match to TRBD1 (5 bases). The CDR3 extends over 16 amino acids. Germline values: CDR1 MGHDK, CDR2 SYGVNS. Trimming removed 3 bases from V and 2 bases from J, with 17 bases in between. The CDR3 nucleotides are TGTGCCAGCAGTGATGACCCCCGCAGGGCACCCTACGAGCAGTACTTC. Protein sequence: CASSDDPRRAPYEQYF.

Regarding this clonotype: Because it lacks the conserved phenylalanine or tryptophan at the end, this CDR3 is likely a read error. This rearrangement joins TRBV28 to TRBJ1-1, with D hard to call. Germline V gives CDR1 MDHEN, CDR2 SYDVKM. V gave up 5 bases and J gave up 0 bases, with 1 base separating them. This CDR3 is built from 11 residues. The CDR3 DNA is TGTGCCAGCAGTGTGAACACTGAAGCTTTCTTA. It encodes CASSVNTEAFL.

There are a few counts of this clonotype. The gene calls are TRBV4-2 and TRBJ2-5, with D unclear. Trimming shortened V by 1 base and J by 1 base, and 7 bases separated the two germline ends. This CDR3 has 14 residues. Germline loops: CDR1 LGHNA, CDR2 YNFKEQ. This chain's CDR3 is CASSQGSSQETQYF. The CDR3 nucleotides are TGTGCCAGCAGCCAAGGTAGCAGCCAAGAGACCCAGTACTTC.

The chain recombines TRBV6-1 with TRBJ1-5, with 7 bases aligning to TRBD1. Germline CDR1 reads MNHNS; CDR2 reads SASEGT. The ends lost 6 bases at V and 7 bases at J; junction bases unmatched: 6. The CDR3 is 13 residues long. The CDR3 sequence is CASSQQGWQPQHF. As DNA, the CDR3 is TGTGCCAGCAGCCAACAGGGGTGGCAGCCCCAGCATTTT.

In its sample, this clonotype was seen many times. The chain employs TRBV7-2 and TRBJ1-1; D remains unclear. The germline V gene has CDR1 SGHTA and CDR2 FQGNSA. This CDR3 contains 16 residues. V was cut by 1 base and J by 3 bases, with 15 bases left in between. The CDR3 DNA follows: TGTGCCAGCAGCTTAGGGGCCTGGGTCGGGGACACTGAAGCTTTCTTT. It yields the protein CASSLGAWVGDTEAFF. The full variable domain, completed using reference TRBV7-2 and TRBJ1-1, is GAGVSQSPSNKVTEKGKDVELRCDPISGHTALYWYRQSLGQGLEFLIYFQGNSAPDKSGLPSDRFSAERTGGSVSTLTIQRTQQEDSAVYLCASSLGAWVGDTEAFFGQGTRLTVV.

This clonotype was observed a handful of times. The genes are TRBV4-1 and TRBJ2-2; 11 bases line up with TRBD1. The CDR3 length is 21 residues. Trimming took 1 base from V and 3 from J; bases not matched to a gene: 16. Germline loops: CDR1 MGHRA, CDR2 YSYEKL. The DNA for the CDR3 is TGCGCCAGCAGCCAAGTCGCTCAGTTCGGACAGGGGGCGAGGGACACCGGGGAGCTGTTTTTT. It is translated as CASSQVAQFGQGARDTGELFF.

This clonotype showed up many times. The CDR3: CASSFGTAVSTNEKLFF. CDR3 nucleotide sequence: TGCGCCAGCAGCTTTGGGACAGCGGTTTCAACTAATGAAAAACTGTTTTTT. The V and J genes are TRBV5-1 and TRBJ1-4, with TRBD1 matching over 7 bases. The V segment lost 2 bases and the J segment 0 bases; nucleotides outside the gene matches: 7. This CDR3 comprises 17 residues. From germline, CDR1 is SGHRS and CDR2 YFSETQ. Using reference TRBV5-1 and TRBJ1-4 for the parts outside the CDR3, the full variable domain is KAGVTQTPRYLIKTRGQQVTLSCSPISGHRSVSWYQQTPGQGLQFLFEYFSETQRNKGNFPGRFSGRQFSNSRSEMNVSTLELGDSALYLCASSFGTAVSTNEKLFFGSGTQLSVL.

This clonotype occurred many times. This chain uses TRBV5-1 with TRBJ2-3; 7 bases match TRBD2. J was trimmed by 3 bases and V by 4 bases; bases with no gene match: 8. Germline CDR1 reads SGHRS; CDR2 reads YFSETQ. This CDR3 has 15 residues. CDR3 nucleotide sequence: TGCGCCAGCAGCCTTACTAGCGCGGGGACAGATACGCAGTATTTT. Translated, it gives CASSLTSAGTDTQYF.

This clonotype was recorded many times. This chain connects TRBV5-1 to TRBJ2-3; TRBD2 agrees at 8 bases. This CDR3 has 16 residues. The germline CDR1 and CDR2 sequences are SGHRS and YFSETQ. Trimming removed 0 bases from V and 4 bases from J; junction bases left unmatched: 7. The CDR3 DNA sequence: TGCGCCAGCAGCTTGGTGGCGGGAGGACGTGCAGATACGCAGTATTTT. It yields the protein CASSLVAGGRADTQYF.

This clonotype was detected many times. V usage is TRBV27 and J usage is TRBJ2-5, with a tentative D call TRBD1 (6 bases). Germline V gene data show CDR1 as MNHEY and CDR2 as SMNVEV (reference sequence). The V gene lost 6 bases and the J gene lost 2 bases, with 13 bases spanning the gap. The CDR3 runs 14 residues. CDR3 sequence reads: CASRLQGVQETQYF. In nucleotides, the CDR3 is TGTGCCAGCAGGCTACAGGGAGTACAAGAGACCCAGTACTTC.

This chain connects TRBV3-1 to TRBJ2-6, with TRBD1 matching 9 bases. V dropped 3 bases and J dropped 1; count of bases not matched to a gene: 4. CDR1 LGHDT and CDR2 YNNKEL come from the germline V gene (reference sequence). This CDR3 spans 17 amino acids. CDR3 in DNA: TGTGCCAGCAGCCATCCCGGGACAGGGTCTGGGGCCAACGTCCTGACTTTC. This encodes CASSHPGTGSGANVLTF.

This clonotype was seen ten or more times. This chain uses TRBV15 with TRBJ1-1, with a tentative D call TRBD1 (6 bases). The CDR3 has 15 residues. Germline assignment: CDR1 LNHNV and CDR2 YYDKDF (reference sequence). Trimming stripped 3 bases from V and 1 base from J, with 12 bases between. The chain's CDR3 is CATSRSRGWNTEAFF. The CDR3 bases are TGTGCCACCAGCAGGAGCAGGGGCTGGAACACTGAAGCTTTCTTT.

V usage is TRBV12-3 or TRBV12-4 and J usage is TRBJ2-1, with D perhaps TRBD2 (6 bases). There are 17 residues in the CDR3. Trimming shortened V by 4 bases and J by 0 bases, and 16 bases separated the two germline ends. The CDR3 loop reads CASSSSPGLSSYNEQFF. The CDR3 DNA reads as TGTGCCAGCAGTTCATCTCCGGGACTCAGCTCCTACAATGAGCAGTTCTTC.

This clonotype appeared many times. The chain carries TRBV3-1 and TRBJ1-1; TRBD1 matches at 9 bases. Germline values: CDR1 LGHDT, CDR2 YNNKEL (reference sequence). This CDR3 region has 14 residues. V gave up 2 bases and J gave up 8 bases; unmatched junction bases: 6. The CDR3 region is CASSQYGTGLEAFF. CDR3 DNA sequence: TGTGCCAGCAGCCAATATGGGACAGGGCTCGAAGCTTTCTTT.

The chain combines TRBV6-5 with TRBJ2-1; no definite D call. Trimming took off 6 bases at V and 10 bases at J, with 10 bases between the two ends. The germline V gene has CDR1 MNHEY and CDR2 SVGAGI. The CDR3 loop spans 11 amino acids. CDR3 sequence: CASSNGPEQFF. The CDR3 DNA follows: TGTGCCAGCAGCAACGGCCCAGAGCAGTTCTTC.

The CDR3 sequence: CASSYWTSGSMNTGELFF. In nucleotides, the CDR3 is TGTGCCAGCAGTTACTGGACTAGCGGGAGTATGAACACCGGGGAGCTGTTTTTT. The chain carries TRBV6-5 and TRBJ2-2, with 13 positions matching TRBD2. The CDR3 length is 18 residues. Germline loops: CDR1 MNHEY, CDR2 SVGAGI. The J segment lost 1 base and the V segment lost 1 base, leaving 3 bases of the junction unmatched.

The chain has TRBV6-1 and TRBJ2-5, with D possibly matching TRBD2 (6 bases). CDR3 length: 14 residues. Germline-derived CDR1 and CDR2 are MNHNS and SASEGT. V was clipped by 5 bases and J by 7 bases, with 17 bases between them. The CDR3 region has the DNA TGTGCCAGCAGTCCAAGCGGGCCGGGTGGGACCCAGTACTTC. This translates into CASSPSGPGGTQYF.

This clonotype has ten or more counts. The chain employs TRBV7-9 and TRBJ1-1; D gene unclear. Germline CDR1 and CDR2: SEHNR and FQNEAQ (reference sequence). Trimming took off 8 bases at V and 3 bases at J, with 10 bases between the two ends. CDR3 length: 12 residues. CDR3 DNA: TGTGCCAGCTCAGGTGGAGACACTGAAGCTTTCTTT. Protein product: CASSGGDTEAFF.

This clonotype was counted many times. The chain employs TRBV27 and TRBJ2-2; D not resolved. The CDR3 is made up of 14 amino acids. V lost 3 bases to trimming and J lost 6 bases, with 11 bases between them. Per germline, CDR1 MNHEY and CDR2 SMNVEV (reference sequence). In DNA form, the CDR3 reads TGTGCCAGCAGTTTCGTGGTCGGACCCGGGGAGCTGTTTTTT. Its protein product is CASSFVVGPGELFF.

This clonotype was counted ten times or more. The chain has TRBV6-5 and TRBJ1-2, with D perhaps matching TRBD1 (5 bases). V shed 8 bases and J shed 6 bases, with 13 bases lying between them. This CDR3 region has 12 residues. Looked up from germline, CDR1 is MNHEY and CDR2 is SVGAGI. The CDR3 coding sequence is TGTGCCAGCCGCCGAACAGGCAATGGCTACACCTTC. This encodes CASRRTGNGYTF.

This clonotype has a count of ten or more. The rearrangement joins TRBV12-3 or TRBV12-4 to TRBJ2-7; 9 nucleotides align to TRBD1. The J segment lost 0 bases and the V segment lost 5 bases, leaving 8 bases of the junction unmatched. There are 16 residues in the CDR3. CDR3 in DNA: TGTGCCAGCAGTCCCCGGACAGGGGTCAACTCCTACGAGCAGTACTTC. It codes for CASSPRTGVNSYEQYF.

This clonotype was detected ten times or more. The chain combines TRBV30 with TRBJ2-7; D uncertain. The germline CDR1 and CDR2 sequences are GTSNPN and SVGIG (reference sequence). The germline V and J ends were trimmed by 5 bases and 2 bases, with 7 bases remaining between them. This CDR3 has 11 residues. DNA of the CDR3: TGTGCCTGGTCCCCTGCCTACGAGCAGTACTTC. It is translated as CAWSPAYEQYF.

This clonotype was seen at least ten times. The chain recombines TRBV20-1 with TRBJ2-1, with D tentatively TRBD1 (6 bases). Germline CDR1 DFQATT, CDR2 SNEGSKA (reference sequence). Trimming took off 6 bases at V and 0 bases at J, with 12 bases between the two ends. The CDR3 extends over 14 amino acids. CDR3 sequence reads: CSATDSPSYNEQFF. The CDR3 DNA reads TGCAGTGCAACGGACAGTCCCTCCTACAATGAGCAGTTCTTC.

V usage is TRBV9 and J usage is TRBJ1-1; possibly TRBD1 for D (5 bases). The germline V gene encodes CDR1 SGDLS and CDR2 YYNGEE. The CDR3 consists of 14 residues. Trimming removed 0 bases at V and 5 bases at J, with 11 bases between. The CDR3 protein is CASSVGGEWTEAFF. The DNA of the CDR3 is TGTGCCAGCAGCGTAGGGGGCGAATGGACTGAAGCTTTCTTT.

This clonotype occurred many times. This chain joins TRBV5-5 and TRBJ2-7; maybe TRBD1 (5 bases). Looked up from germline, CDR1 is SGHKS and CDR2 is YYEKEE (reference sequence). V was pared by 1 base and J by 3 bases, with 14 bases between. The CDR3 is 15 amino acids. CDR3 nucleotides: TGTGCCAGCAGCTTGTTGGGGTATACAGGCTACGAGCAGTACTTC. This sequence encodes CASSLLGYTGYEQYF.

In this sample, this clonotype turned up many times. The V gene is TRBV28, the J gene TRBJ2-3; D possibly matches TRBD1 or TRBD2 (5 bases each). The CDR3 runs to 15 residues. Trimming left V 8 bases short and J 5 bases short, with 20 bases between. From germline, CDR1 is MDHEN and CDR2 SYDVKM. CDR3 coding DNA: TGTGCCAGCCTCCCCTCAGGTCAGGGAGAAGATACGCAGTATTTT. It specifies CASLPSGQGEDTQYF.

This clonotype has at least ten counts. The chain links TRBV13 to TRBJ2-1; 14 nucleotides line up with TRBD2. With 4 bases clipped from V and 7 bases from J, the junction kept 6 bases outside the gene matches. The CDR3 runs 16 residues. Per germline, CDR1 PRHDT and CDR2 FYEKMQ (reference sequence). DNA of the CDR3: TGTGCCAGCAGCTCATGGACTAGCGGGAGGCGGAATGAGCAGTTCTTC. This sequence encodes CASSSWTSGRRNEQFF.

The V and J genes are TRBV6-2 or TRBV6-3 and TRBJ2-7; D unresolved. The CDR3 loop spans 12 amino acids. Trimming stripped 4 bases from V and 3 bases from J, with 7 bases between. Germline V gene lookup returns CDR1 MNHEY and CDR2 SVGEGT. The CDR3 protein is CASSSTRYEQYV. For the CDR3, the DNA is TGTGCCAGCAGTTCTACCCGCTACGAGCAGTACGTC.